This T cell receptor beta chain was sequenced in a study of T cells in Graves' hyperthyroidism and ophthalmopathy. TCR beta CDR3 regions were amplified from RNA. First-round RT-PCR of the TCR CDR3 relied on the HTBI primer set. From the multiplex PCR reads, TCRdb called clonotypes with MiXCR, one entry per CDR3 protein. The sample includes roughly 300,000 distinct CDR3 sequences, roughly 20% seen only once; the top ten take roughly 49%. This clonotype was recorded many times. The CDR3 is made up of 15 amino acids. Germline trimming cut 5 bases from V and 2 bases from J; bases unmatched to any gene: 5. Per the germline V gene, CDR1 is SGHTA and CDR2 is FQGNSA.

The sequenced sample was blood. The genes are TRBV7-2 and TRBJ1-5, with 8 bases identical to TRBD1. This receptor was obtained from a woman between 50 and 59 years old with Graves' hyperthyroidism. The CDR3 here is CASSDRGRGNQPQHF. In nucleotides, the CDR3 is TGTGCCAGCAGCGACAGGGGACGAGGCAATCAGCCCCAGCATTTT.